Below, 27 T cell receptor beta chains from the same sample are listed, as sequenced in a study of blood T cell repertoires in COVID-19. Libraries were prepared by immunoSEQ multiplex PCR; TCRdb keeps only in-frame clonotypes and omits some of them. The sample records about 260,000 clones, about 80% being singletons. The material sequenced was PBMCs or T cells enriched from blood (not recorded which). These TCRs come from a man aged 30-40 years with acute COVID-19.

This sequence joins TRBV11-3 and TRBJ2-1; TRBD2 matches at 10 bases. Trimming at V came to 1 base and at J to 5 bases, leaving 2 bases not matched to a gene. The CDR3 is 15 residues long. CDR1 is SGHNT, CDR2 YENEEA, per germline. The CDR3 coding sequence is TGTGCCAGCAGCTTAGGGACTAGCGGAGACAATGAGCAGTTCTTC. The encoded protein is CASSLGTSGDNEQFF.

The chain combines TRBV6-5 with TRBJ2-3, with 9 bases identical to TRBD1. The CDR3 contains 14 residues. CDR1 MNHEY and CDR2 SVGAGI come from the germline V gene. V shed 6 bases, J shed 4 bases, and the junction held 5 bases outside the gene matches. CDR3 sequence (DNA): TGTGCCAGCAGGTCCGGGACAGGGTCAGATACGCAGTATTTT. Residues: CASRSGTGSDTQYF.

The V call is TRBV5-1, the J call TRBJ2-4; D might be TRBD2 (6 bases). The germline V and J ends were trimmed by 4 bases and 0 bases, with 17 bases remaining between them. Germline lookup yields CDR1 SGHRS and CDR2 YFSETQ. This CDR3 is 17 amino acids long. CDR3: CASSPGLQPLAKNIQYF. The CDR3 nucleotides are TGCGCCAGCAGCCCGGGACTCCAACCTTTAGCCAAAAACATTCAGTACTTC.

This chain connects TRBV9 to TRBJ2-6, with D perhaps matching TRBD2 (5 bases). The germline V gene has CDR1 SGDLS and CDR2 YYNGEE. Trimming left V 1 base short and J 6 bases short, with 17 bases between. CDR3 size: 17 residues. CDR3 amino acids: CASSVRKGSSAANVLTF. CDR3 sequence (DNA): TGTGCCAGCAGCGTAAGAAAAGGGAGTTCAGCGGCCAACGTCCTGACTTTC.

CDR3 loop: CASSSSRNTEAFF. CDR3 sequence (DNA): TGTGCCAGCAGTTCCTCCCGGAACACTGAAGCTTTCTTT. The chain links TRBV6-5 to TRBJ1-1; D is unresolved. This CDR3 has 13 residues. The V end lost 4 bases, the J end lost 1 base, and 7 bases lay between the germline ends. The germline CDR1 and CDR2 sequences are MNHEY and SVGAGI.

V usage is TRBV5-5 and J usage is TRBJ2-1, with TRBD1 identical over 9 bases. The J segment lost 9 bases and the V segment lost 5 bases, leaving 9 bases of the junction unmatched. CDR1 and CDR2 (germline): SGHKS, YYEKEE (reference sequence). The CDR3 is 14 amino acids. CDR3 region: CASSSGTGLGEQFF. As DNA, the CDR3 is TGTGCCAGCAGTTCCGGGACAGGGTTGGGTGAGCAGTTCTTC.

A single count supports this clone. The rearrangement links TRBV14 to TRBJ2-1; D remains ambiguous. Trimming left V 1 base short and J 1 base short, with 20 bases between. The CDR3 loop spans 19 amino acids. Per germline, CDR1 SGHDN and CDR2 FVKESK. This CDR3 reads CASSQGNSRRYQSYNEQFF. In DNA, the CDR3 is TGTGCCAGCAGCCAAGGAAATAGCCGTCGTTACCAATCCTACAATGAGCAGTTCTTC.

The chain employs TRBV6-5 and TRBJ2-1; D is unclear. CDR3 length equals 12 residues. Germline CDR1 is MNHEY and CDR2 is SVGAGI. The V end lost 3 bases, the J end lost 9 bases, and 9 bases lay between the germline ends. This chain's CDR3 is CASSYSGGEQFF. For the CDR3, the DNA is TGTGCCAGCAGTTATAGTGGCGGTGAGCAGTTCTTC.

The chain carries TRBV19 and TRBJ2-1; 11 bases line up with TRBD1. V dropped 5 bases and J dropped 3; count of bases not matched to a gene: 3. The germline gives CDR1 LNHDA, CDR2 SQIVND (reference sequence). The CDR3 is made up of 15 amino acids. The CDR3 nucleotides are TGTGCCAGTAGTTCCGGGACAGGGGGCTACAATGAGCAGTTCTTC. Its translation: CASSSGTGGYNEQFF.

This clone was counted between two and nine times. The rearrangement joins TRBV5-1 to TRBJ1-4; 8 bases are a match to TRBD1. The CDR3 is 14 residues long. Germline V gene sequence: CDR1 SGHRS, CDR2 YFSETQ. The J segment lost 8 bases and the V segment lost 4 bases, leaving 7 bases of the junction unmatched. The CDR3 DNA is TGCGCCAGCAGCCCGGACAGGGAAGGGGAAAAACTGTTTTTT. Its translation is CASSPDREGEKLFF.

The chain couples TRBV25-1 to TRBJ1-2; 7 bases map to TRBD1. Per germline, CDR1 MGHDK and CDR2 SYGVNS. There are 13 residues in the CDR3. Trimming took 3 bases from V and 6 from J; bases not matched to a gene: 4. CDR3 protein: CASSEPQGNGYTF. CDR3 nucleotides: TGTGCCAGCAGTGAGCCACAGGGGAATGGCTACACCTTC.

The chain's CDR3 is CASSFGGPGEKLFF. The CDR3 nucleotides are TGTGCCAGCAGCTTTGGTGGCCCGGGGGAAAAACTGTTTTTT. The chain carries TRBV7-2 and TRBJ1-4; the D is unclear. The V gene lost 3 bases and the J gene lost 8 bases, with 13 bases spanning the gap. Germline-derived CDR1 and CDR2 are SGHTA and FQGNSA. The CDR3 length is 14 residues.

The chain uses TRBV27 and TRBJ2-7, with TRBD2 matching over 9 bases. The CDR3 loop spans 14 amino acids. CDR1 and CDR2 (germline): MNHEY, SMNVEV (reference sequence). With 0 bases clipped from V and 10 bases from J, the junction kept 7 bases outside the gene matches. The CDR3 sequence is CASSLSALAGSQYV. In nucleotides, the CDR3 is TGTGCCAGCAGTTTATCGGCCCTAGCGGGATCTCAGTACGTC.

This chain links TRBV2 with TRBJ1-3, with a tentative D call TRBD1 (5 bases). The germline CDR1 and CDR2 sequences are SNHLY and FYNNEI. Trimming removed 0 bases at V and 2 bases at J, with 8 bases between. This CDR3 contains 15 residues. The CDR3 reads CASSEALQAGNTIYF. For the CDR3, the DNA is TGTGCCAGCAGTGAAGCTCTACAGGCTGGAAACACCATATATTTT.

The rearrangement joins TRBV5-1 to TRBJ1-1; unclear D gene. The germline V gene encodes CDR1 SGHRS and CDR2 YFSETQ. Trimming shortened V by 5 bases and J by 2 bases, and 10 bases separated the two germline ends. This CDR3 region has 13 residues. The CDR3 region is CASRTVINTEAFF. The CDR3 DNA sequence: TGCGCCAGCAGAACGGTTATTAACACTGAAGCTTTCTTT.

The V and J genes are TRBV7-2 and TRBJ2-1, with 9 bases aligning to TRBD2. The CDR3 has 16 residues. V lost 4 bases and J lost 9; bases outside the gene matches: 13. The V gene's germline CDR1 is SGHTA and CDR2 FQGNSA. In DNA form, the CDR3 reads TGTGCCAGCAGCTCCGCGGGGGGGAGGGCCCGGAGTGAGCAGTTCTTC. Translation gives CASSSAGGRARSEQFF. Drawing the rest from reference TRBV7-2 and TRBJ2-1, the complete variable domain is GAGVSQSPSNKVTEKGKDVELRCDPISGHTALYWYRQSLGQGLEFLIYFQGNSAPDKSGLPSDRFSAERTGGSVSTLTIQRTQQEDSAVYLCASSSAGGRARSEQFFGPGTRLTVL.

V and J are TRBV24-1 and TRBJ2-3; 8 nucleotides line up with TRBD1. The CDR3 length is 18 residues. Trimming removed 0 bases from V and 8 bases from J; junction bases left unmatched: 15. Germline CDR1 and CDR2: KGHDR and SFDVKD. Here the CDR3 DNA reads TGTGCCACCAGTGATTTGGCGCAGGGGGCTGGTTCCTGGGGTACGCAGTATTTT. It translates to CATSDLAQGAGSWGTQYF.

The rearrangement uses TRBV15 and TRBJ2-7; 11 nucleotides match TRBD2. The CDR3 is 18 residues long. V lost 0 bases, J lost 9 bases, and 16 bases stayed unmatched. Germline lookup yields CDR1 LNHNV and CDR2 YYDKDF (reference sequence). The CDR3 DNA is TGTGCCACCAGCAGAGATCTCGGGCTAGCGGGAGGCCCCACGGGGCAGTACGTC. This codes for CATSRDLGLAGGPTGQYV.

The CDR3 sequence is CANLRDSGNTIYF. CDR3 nucleotides: TGTGCCAACCTCCGGGACAGCGGAAACACCATATATTTT. The chain carries TRBV12-3 or TRBV12-4 and TRBJ1-3; TRBD1 agrees at 7 bases. V trimming: 10 bases; J trimming: 4 bases; junction bases outside the gene matches: 7. CDR3 length: 13 residues.

The chain has TRBV18 and TRBJ1-1; D is undetermined. The CDR3 contains 15 residues. V dropped 4 bases and J dropped 4 bases, with 16 bases sitting between them. CDR1 is KGHSH, CDR2 LQKENI, per germline. This chain's CDR3 is CASSRNEMSGTEAFF. The CDR3 nucleotides are TGTGCCAGCTCACGAAACGAGATGTCGGGCACTGAAGCTTTCTTT. Together with reference TRBV18 and TRBJ1-1, the CDR3 gives the full variable domain: NAGVMQNPRHLVRRRGQEARLRCSPMKGHSHVYWYRQLPEEGLKFMVYLQKENIIDESGMPKERFSAEFPKEGPSILRIQQVVRGDSAAYFCASSRNEMSGTEAFFGQGTRLTVV.

V gene TRBV24-1 combines with J gene TRBJ1-2; 7 bases are shared with TRBD1. Per the germline V gene, CDR1 is KGHDR and CDR2 is SFDVKD. Trimming removed 2 bases from V and 8 bases from J; junction bases left unmatched: 7. This CDR3 comprises 14 residues. The CDR3 is CATSDSTGLTGYTF. As DNA, the CDR3 is TGTGCCACCAGTGATTCGACAGGGCTTACGGGCTACACCTTC.

The chain joins TRBV18 to TRBJ1-2; TRBD1 might be the D (5 bases). The CDR3 totals 16 residues. Deletions cut 1 base from V and 0 bases from J, with 12 bases between. Germline CDR1 reads KGHSH; CDR2 reads LQKENI. In DNA, the CDR3 is TGTGCCAGCTCACCACTGGACAAAACTTCTAACTATGGCTACACCTTC. Translation: CASSPLDKTSNYGYTF.

This clone was detected only a few times. V is TRBV6-5 and J is TRBJ2-1, with D perhaps matching TRBD2 (6 bases). CDR3 length: 15 amino acids. Trimming removed 2 bases from V and 7 bases from J, with 15 bases in between. Germline V CDR1 and CDR2: MNHEY, SVGAGI. The DNA for the CDR3 is TGTGCCAGCAGTTACCGGGGTAGCGGACCTAATGAGCAGTTCTTC. It specifies CASSYRGSGPNEQFF.

This chain joins TRBV19 and TRBJ2-3; 10 positions agree with TRBD1. The CDR3 spans 15 residues. The V gene end was trimmed by 4 bases and the J gene end by 5 bases; junction bases not matched to a gene: 6. The germline CDR1 and CDR2 sequences are LNHDA and SQIVND (reference sequence). The chain's CDR3 is CASSTGQGRVDTQYF. CDR3 coding DNA: TGTGCCAGTAGTACGGGACAGGGGAGGGTAGATACGCAGTATTTT.

This clone was detected once. V usage is TRBV10-3 and J usage is TRBJ1-1; 7 bases are shared with TRBD1. From germline, CDR1 is ENHRY and CDR2 SYGVKD. This CDR3 is built from 17 residues. V shed 0 bases, J shed 0 bases, and the junction held 7 bases outside the gene matches. The CDR3 loop reads CAISESFGTDMNTEAFF. The CDR3 DNA follows: TGTGCCATCAGTGAGTCCTTTGGGACAGACATGAACACTGAAGCTTTCTTT.

V usage is TRBV2 and J usage is TRBJ2-7, with D possibly being TRBD1 (6 bases). The germline V gene encodes CDR1 SNHLY and CDR2 FYNNEI. The CDR3 contains 14 residues. Trimming shortened V by 8 bases and J by 4 bases, and 18 bases separated the two germline ends. CDR3 sequence reads: CASAPGTTVYEQYV. The CDR3 DNA sequence: TGTGCCAGCGCCCCCGGGACAACCGTTTACGAGCAGTACGTC.

This chain links TRBV5-4 with TRBJ2-1; TRBD2 aligns across 8 bases. In germline, CDR1 is SGHNT, CDR2 YYREEE (reference sequence). The CDR3 is 15 amino acids. The ends lost 4 bases at V and 0 bases at J; junction bases unmatched: 3. The CDR3 is CASSHSGSSYNEQFF. In DNA form, the CDR3 reads TGTGCCAGCAGCCACAGCGGGAGCTCCTACAATGAGCAGTTCTTC.